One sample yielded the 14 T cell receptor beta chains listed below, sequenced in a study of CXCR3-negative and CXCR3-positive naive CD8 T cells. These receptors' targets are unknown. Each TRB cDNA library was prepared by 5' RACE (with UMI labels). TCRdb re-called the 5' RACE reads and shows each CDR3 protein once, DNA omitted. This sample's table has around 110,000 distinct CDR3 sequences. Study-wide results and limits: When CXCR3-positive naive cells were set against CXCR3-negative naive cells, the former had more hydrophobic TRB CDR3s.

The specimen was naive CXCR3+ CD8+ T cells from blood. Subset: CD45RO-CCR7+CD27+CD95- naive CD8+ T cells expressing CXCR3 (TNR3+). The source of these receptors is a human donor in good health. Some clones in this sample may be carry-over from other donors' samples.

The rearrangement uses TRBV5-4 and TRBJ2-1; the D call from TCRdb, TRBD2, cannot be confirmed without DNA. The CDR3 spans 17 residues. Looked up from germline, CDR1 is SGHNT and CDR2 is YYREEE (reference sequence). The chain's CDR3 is CASSVQGRLVSYNEQFF. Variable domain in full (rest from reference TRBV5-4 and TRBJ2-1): ETGVTQSPTHLIKTRGQQVTLRCSSQSGHNTVSWYQQALGQGPQFIFQYYREEENGRGNFPPRFSGLQFPNYSSELNVNALELDDSALYLCASSVQGRLVSYNEQFFGPGTRLTVL.

The CDR3 here is CASSQDQEAGAQETQYF. The genes are TRBV4-1 and TRBJ2-5; with no DNA, the TCRdb D assignment of TRBD1 cannot be verified. CDR3 size: 17 residues. Germline CDR1 is MGHRA and CDR2 is YSYEKL.

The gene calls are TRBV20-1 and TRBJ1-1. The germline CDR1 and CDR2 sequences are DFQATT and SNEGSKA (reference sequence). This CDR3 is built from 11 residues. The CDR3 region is CSATGHTEAFF.

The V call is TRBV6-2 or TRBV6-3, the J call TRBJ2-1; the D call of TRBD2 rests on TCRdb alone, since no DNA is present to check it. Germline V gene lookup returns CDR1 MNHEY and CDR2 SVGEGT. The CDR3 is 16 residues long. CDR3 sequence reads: CASSFPQRGGYNEQFF.

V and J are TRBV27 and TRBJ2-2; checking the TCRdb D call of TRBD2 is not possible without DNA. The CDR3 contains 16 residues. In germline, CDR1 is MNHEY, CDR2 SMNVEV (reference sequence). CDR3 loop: CASTLKRGGNTGELFF.

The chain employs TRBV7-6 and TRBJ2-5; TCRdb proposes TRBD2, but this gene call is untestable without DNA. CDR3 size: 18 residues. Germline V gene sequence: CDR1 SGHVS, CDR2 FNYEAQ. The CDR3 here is CASSFAGTTSGGQETQYF.

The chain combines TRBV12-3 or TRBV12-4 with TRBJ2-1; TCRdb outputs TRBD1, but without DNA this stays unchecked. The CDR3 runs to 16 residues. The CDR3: CASTSKGGGAYNEQFF.

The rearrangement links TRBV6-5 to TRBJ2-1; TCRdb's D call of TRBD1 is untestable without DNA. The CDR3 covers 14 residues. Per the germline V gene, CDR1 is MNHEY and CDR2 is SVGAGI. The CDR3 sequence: CASRMDRAYNEQFF.

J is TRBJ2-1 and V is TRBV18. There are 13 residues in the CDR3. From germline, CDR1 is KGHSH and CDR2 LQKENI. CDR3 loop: CASSPEDTNEQFF.

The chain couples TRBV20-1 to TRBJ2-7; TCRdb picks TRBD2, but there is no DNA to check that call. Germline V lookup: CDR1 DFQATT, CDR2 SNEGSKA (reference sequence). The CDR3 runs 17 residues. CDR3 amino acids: CSASPRGTSGKVYEQYF.

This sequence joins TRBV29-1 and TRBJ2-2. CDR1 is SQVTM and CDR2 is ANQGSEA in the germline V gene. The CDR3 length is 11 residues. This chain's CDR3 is CSVGHTGELFF.

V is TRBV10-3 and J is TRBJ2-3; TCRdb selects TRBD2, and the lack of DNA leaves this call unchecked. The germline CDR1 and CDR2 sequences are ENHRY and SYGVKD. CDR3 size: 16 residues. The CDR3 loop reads CAISEAQRGGLDTQYF.

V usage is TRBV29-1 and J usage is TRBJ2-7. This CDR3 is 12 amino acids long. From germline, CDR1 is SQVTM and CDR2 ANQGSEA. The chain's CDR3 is CSVWTASYEQYF.

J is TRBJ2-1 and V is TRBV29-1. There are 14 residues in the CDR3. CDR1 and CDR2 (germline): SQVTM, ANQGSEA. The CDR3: CSVDEGNPYNEQFF.